This T cell receptor beta chain was observed in a study of OX40 agonist ivuxolimab in advanced cancers. The germline V gene has CDR1 SQVTM and CDR2 ANQGSEA. Trimming stripped 7 bases from V and 1 base from J, with 13 bases between. The CDR3 is made up of 13 amino acids. Repertoires were generated with immunoSEQ multiplex PCR, while TCRdb's copy carries only in-frame clones and drops some. The sample shows about 60,000 clones, roughly nine tenths of them seen only once. Material: CD4+ or CD8+ T cells sorted from blood, obtained in a trial of the OX40 agonist ivuxolimab. The rearrangement links TRBV29-1 to TRBJ1-1, with D unclear. The TCR comes from an adult with an advanced solid tumor such as melanoma, head and neck, liver or kidney cancer. This CDR3 is CSARSTANTEAFF. The DNA for the CDR3 is TGCAGCGCCCGATCCACAGCGAACACTGAAGCTTTCTTT.